This TCR beta chain came from a study of radiation and T cells in renal cell carcinoma. Turning to the study itself: Nephrectomy followed 15 Gy stereotactic body radiation by 4 weeks. Study-wide findings and caveats: From baseline, blood top tumor clonotypes peaked at 2 weeks post-radiation.

Time point indicated: baseline pretreatment blood. Treatment indicated: 15 Gy SBRT to primary tumor, nephrectomy 4 weeks later. Clear cell pathology was present in this patient's renal cell carcinoma. A few counts support this clone. Its antigen is still unknown. TCRdb keeps only in-frame clones here, not all; method: immunoSEQ multiplex PCR. The data show about 150,000 clones, roughly 90% seen once. CDR1 SGHRS and CDR2 YFSETQ come from the germline V gene. The CDR3 runs 16 residues. V dropped 0 bases and J dropped 6 bases, with 16 bases sitting between them. The rearrangement joins TRBV5-1 to TRBJ2-1, with D perhaps TRBD1 or TRBD2 (5 bases each). The origin of this receptor is a woman aged 65 to 85 with renal cell carcinoma. The sequenced sample was blood, obtained from a patient whose treatment included radiotherapy and nephrectomy. CDR3: CASSLEVSGASNEQFF. The CDR3 bases are TGCGCCAGCAGCTTGGAGGTGTCCGGGGCCTCCAATGAGCAGTTCTTC.